A single sample gave rise to the 26 T cell receptor beta chains below, sequenced in a study of T cells expressing NK-cell markers. TCRdb re-analyzed the 5' RACE reads; it lists each CDR3 protein once, without DNA. The sample holds about 380,000 distinct CDR3 sequences. Sequencing was done on a sample of blood T cells: a sorted CD56 or NKG2C T cell subset, CD4+ or CD8+ T cells, or bulk PBMC T cells (not recorded which). All receptors derive from a man aged 18-75 years in good health.

The V gene is TRBV7-9, the J gene TRBJ2-3; TCRdb designates TRBD1, a call that cannot be tested without DNA. In germline, CDR1 is SEHNR, CDR2 FQNEAQ (reference sequence). The CDR3 has 15 residues. This CDR3 is CASSLWGLPTDTQYF.

The V call is TRBV20-1, the J call TRBJ1-5; TCRdb returns TRBD1, unconfirmable since there is no DNA. The CDR3 is 15 amino acids. Germline CDR1 reads DFQATT; CDR2 reads SNEGSKA (reference sequence). CDR3 residues: CSASPIGQVGQPQHF.

The chain couples TRBV5-1 to TRBJ1-4; TCRdb names TRBD1, which stays unverified in the absence of DNA. This CDR3 is 15 amino acids long. Per germline, CDR1 SGHRS and CDR2 YFSETQ. CDR3 sequence: CASSFLDRKNEKLFF.

J is TRBJ1-1 and V is TRBV12-2. TRBV12-2 has pseudogene status. The CDR3 totals 13 residues. This CDR3 reads CASRLTTAHEAFF.

V and J are TRBV20-1 and TRBJ1-6; TCRdb designates TRBD1, a call that cannot be tested without DNA. Germline V gene sequence: CDR1 DFQATT, CDR2 SNEGSKA (reference sequence). This CDR3 region has 12 residues. The CDR3 sequence: CSARGGGSPLHF.

The chain links TRBV4-2 to TRBJ1-2. The CDR3 runs 14 residues. CDR1 and CDR2 (germline): LGHNA, YNFKEQ. The CDR3 is CASSQVEQQNGYTF.

The rearrangement uses TRBV5-8 and TRBJ2-5; TCRdb returns TRBD1, unconfirmable since there is no DNA. CDR1 and CDR2 (germline): SGHTS, YDEGEE. This CDR3 comprises 16 residues. CDR3 amino acids: CASSLDTGGIRETQYF.

This rearrangement joins TRBV28 to TRBJ2-3; TCRdb designates TRBD1, a call that cannot be tested without DNA. Germline CDR1 is MDHEN and CDR2 is SYDVKM. The CDR3 spans 16 residues. The CDR3 sequence is CASSSPRRGLTDTQYF.

The gene calls are TRBV25-1 and TRBJ1-2. This CDR3 region has 11 residues. The germline V gene encodes CDR1 MGHDK and CDR2 SYGVNS. CDR3: CAGGDLSGYTF.

This chain joins TRBV11-2 and TRBJ2-5; TCRdb proposes TRBD2, but this gene call is untestable without DNA. This CDR3 comprises 16 residues. Germline V gene sequence: CDR1 SGHAT, CDR2 FQNNGV. CDR3: CASSLTSGVYQETQYF.

The chain employs TRBV4-2 and TRBJ2-7. CDR1 and CDR2 from the germline V gene are LGHNA and YNFKEQ. The CDR3 totals 15 residues. This chain's CDR3 is CASSLVAEASYEQYF.

The V call is TRBV24-1, the J call TRBJ1-2; TCRdb designates TRBD1, a call that cannot be tested without DNA. The length of the CDR3 is 15 residues. Looked up from germline, CDR1 is KGHDR and CDR2 is SFDVKD. The CDR3 region is CATSDPRTGNYGYTF.

The CDR3 here is CSVDPTGHTDTQYF. J is TRBJ2-3 and V is TRBV29-1; there is no DNA to check the TCRdb D call of TRBD1. The CDR3 has 14 amino acids. Germline V lookup: CDR1 SQVTM, CDR2 ANQGSEA.

V is TRBV6-1 and J is TRBJ2-4; TCRdb's D gene call, TRBD1, goes unchecked for lack of DNA. The CDR3 totals 15 residues. The germline V gene has CDR1 MNHNS and CDR2 SASEGT. CDR3 in amino acids: CASSGQGRTKNIQYF.

The chain is built from TRBV9 and TRBJ2-6. The CDR3 spans 15 residues. Germline assignment: CDR1 SGDLS and CDR2 YYNGEE. This chain's CDR3 is CASSQRSLAANVLTF. The full variable domain, with the rest looked up from reference TRBV9 and TRBJ2-6, is DSGVTQTPKHLITATGQRVTLRCSPRSGDLSVYWYQQSLDQGLQFLIQYYNGEERAKGNILERFSAQQFPDLHSELNLSSLELGDSALYFCASSQRSLAANVLTFGAGSRLTVL.

The chain has TRBV14 and TRBJ2-7; there is no DNA to check the TCRdb D call of TRBD2. The CDR3 covers 15 residues. CDR1 is SGHDN and CDR2 is FVKESK in the germline V gene. CDR3 sequence: CASSQVTEPASEQYF.

This rearrangement joins TRBV12-3 or TRBV12-4 to TRBJ1-5. This CDR3 has 13 amino acids. CDR3 residues: CASSRISGQPQHF.

The chain is built from TRBV5-6 and TRBJ2-3; TCRdb reports TRBD1, a call that lacks DNA to check it against. From germline, CDR1 is SGHDT and CDR2 YYEEEE. The CDR3 is made up of 18 amino acids. CDR3 amino acids: CASSFRGLGGDSTDTQYF. The variable domain in full, completed from reference TRBV5-6 and TRBJ2-3, reads DAGVTQSPTHLIKTRGQQVTLRCSPKSGHDTVSWYQQALGQGPQFIFQYYEEEERQRGNFPDRFSGHQFPNYSSELNVNALLLGDSALYLCASSFRGLGGDSTDTQYFGPGTRLTVL.

CDR3 residues: CATAKTGGTAQETQYF. V gene TRBV5-1 combines with J gene TRBJ2-5; TCRdb selects TRBD1, and the lack of DNA leaves this call unchecked. Germline assignment: CDR1 SGHRS and CDR2 YFSETQ. The CDR3 is made up of 16 amino acids.

The V gene is TRBV18, the J gene TRBJ1-4; the TRBD1 assignment by TCRdb is unverifiable without DNA. CDR3 length: 16 amino acids. Looked up from germline, CDR1 is KGHSH and CDR2 is LQKENI. The CDR3: CASSPDAGASNEKLFF.

The J gene is TRBJ1-1, the V gene TRBV6-1. Germline CDR1 MNHNS, CDR2 SASEGT. The CDR3 sequence is 13 residues long. The CDR3 is CASRQTLNTEAFF.

The CDR3 spells CASSLSRNLLAGANVLTF. The chain couples TRBV5-1 to TRBJ2-6; the D call of TRBD2 rests on TCRdb alone, since no DNA is present to check it. CDR3 length: 18 amino acids. The germline CDR1 and CDR2 sequences are SGHRS and YFSETQ.

This chain links TRBV15 with TRBJ1-2. This CDR3 is built from 16 residues. Germline V gives CDR1 LNHNV, CDR2 YYDKDF (reference sequence). The CDR3 region is CATSRVKEGRVDGYTF.

J is TRBJ2-1 and V is TRBV5-1; there is no DNA to check the TCRdb D call of TRBD1. Germline V gene lookup returns CDR1 SGHRS and CDR2 YFSETQ. The CDR3 sequence is 15 residues long. CDR3 region: CASSLRRDRGREQFF. Drawing the rest from reference TRBV5-1 and TRBJ2-1, the complete variable domain is KAGVTQTPRYLIKTRGQQVTLSCSPISGHRSVSWYQQTPGQGLQFLFEYFSETQRNKGNFPGRFSGRQFSNSRSEMNVSTLELGDSALYLCASSLRRDRGREQFFGPGTRLTVL.

V and J are TRBV27 and TRBJ1-1. Germline loops: CDR1 MNHEY, CDR2 SMNVEV (reference sequence). This CDR3 region has 16 residues. The chain's CDR3 is CASRTRTGPSTTEAFF.

This chain connects TRBV7-3 to TRBJ2-5; TCRdb gives TRBD1 as the D gene, but with no DNA this cannot be confirmed. The CDR3 has 13 amino acids. Per germline, CDR1 SGHTA and CDR2 FQGTGA. The CDR3 sequence is CASSLGSGQTQYF. Combining the CDR3 with reference TRBV7-3 and TRBJ2-5 gives the whole variable domain GAGVSQTPSNKVTEKGKYVELRCDPISGHTALYWYRQSLGQGPEFLIYFQGTGAADDSGLPNDRFFAVRPEGSVSTLKIQRTERGDSAVYLCASSLGSGQTQYFGPGTRLLVL.